Described below is a single T cell receptor beta chain sequence and its context. Its matching antigen is unknown. Sequencing libraries made from TCR beta cDNA carried unique molecular identifiers. TCRdb called the PCR reads again in MiXCR, with one record for every CDR3 protein. The table has 750,000 to 950,000 distinct CDR3 sequences, approximately 53% seen once. These data come from a study of post-analysis software for immune sequencing data. Study conclusions and caveats: Normalized Chao1 diversity was significantly reduced in patients versus controls. Under F measure analysis, samples from one preparation batch co-clustered strongly.

Specimen: blood. This TCR came from a girl between 10 and 17 years old with multiple sclerosis.

In DNA, the CDR3 is TGCAGCGTTGTAGGGACAGGGGGCAGGACCGGGGAGCTGTTTTTT. Translating it yields CSVVGTGGRTGELFF. This chain joins TRBV29-1 and TRBJ2-2, with TRBD1 matching over 12 bases. V gave up 4 bases and J gave up 5 bases; unmatched junction bases: 5. Per the germline V gene, CDR1 is SQVTM and CDR2 is ANQGSEA. The CDR3 is made up of 15 amino acids.